This T cell receptor beta chain originates from a study of Ad26.COV2.S vaccination and SARS-CoV-2 variants. Background on the study: Once, or twice with 56 days between doses, Ad26.COV2.S was given intramuscularly. Study-wide results and limits: Breadth measured for non-spike TCRs was similar across vaccine and placebo recipients. There was reportedly substantial breadth in spike-specific CD8+ and CD4+ T cell responses after vaccination.

The data were produced by immunoSEQ multiplex PCR, yet TCRdb's version contains in-frame clones alone and is incomplete. The sample shows approximately 360,000 clones, roughly 80% of them seen only once. Turning to this clone: Its specificity is not known.

J was trimmed by 5 bases and V by 8 bases; bases with no gene match: 5. This CDR3 region has 13 residues. The V gene's germline CDR1 is SNHLY and CDR2 FYNNEI. Treatment here: about 20 received Ad26.COV2.S at low or high dose, single or two shots; 5 received placebo; per-sample allocation not given. Each sample was drawn 63 days after the first injection (of vaccine or placebo). The shot given was an Ad26 vector that makes Wuhan-strain SARS-CoV-2 spike. The TCR comes from a person aged 18-60 years who received the Ad26.COV2.S COVID-19 vaccine or a placebo. The chain couples TRBV2 to TRBJ2-5; 10 nucleotides agree with TRBD2. The input for sequencing was peripheral blood, taken in a trial of Ad26.COV2.S vaccine versus placebo. The CDR3 bases are TGTGCCAGCCTAGCGGGAGTTTGGGAGACCCAGTACTTC. As protein: CASLAGVWETQYF.